Below, one T cell receptor beta chain is given with its context. Its antigen is not identified. The data belong to a study of cytomegalovirus exposure and HLA in healthy donors. Notes on the study in general: Follow-up analysis found HLA locus-dependent TCR association rates, highest for DRB1 and lowest for HLA-C. Earlier analysis looked at TCR beta V segments, and most were productive about 87% or about 30% of the time.

Primers: 60 Vbeta forward and 13 Jbeta reverse. Repertoires were generated with immunoSEQ multiplex PCR, while TCRdb's copy carries only in-frame clones and drops some. The repertoire holds 160,000 or so clones, with about 80% as singletons. Deletions cut 0 bases from V and 1 base from J, with 16 bases between. The germline V gene encodes CDR1 LGHNA and CDR2 YNFKEQ. This CDR3 is 18 amino acids long. Specimen: PBMCs. This rearrangement joins TRBV4-2 to TRBJ1-3; D not certain. The receptor comes from a woman between 35 and 50 years old in good health and CMV-seronegative. The CDR3 region has the DNA TGTGCCAGCAGCCAAGACCTGCGTATCCTGAGGTCTGGAAACACCATATATTTT. Protein sequence: CASSQDLRILRSGNTIYF.